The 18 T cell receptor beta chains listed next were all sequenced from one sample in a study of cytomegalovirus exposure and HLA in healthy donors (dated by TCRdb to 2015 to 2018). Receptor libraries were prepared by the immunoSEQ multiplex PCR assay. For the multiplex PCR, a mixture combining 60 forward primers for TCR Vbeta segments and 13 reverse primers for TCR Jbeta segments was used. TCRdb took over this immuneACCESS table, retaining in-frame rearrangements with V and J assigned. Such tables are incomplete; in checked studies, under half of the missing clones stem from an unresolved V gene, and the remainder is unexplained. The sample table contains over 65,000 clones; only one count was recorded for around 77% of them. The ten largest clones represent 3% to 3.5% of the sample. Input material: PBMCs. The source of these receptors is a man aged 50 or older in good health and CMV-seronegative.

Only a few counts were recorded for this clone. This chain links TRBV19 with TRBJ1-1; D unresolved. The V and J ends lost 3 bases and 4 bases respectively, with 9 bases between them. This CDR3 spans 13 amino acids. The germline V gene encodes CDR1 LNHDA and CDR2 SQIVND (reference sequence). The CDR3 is CASSISRPTEAFF. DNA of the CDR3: TGTGCCAGTAGTATTTCCAGGCCCACTGAAGCTTTCTTT.

In nucleotides, the CDR3 is TGTGCCAGCAGCCTACTAGCGGGGTCGTACAATGAGCAGTTCTTC. This sequence encodes CASSLLAGSYNEQFF. The rearrangement joins TRBV5-4 to TRBJ2-1; 10 bases are shared with TRBD2. The CDR3 is 15 amino acids. The germline V gene has CDR1 SGHNT and CDR2 YYREEE (reference sequence). After removal of 4 bases from V and 4 bases from J, the junction contained 5 bases not matched to a gene.

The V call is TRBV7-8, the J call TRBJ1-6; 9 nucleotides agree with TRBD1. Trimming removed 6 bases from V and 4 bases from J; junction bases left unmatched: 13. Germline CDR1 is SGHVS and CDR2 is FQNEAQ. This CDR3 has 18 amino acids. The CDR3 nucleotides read TGTGCCAGCAGTCATCACACGGGACAGGGTCCATATAATTCACCCCTCCACTTT. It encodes CASSHHTGQGPYNSPLHF.

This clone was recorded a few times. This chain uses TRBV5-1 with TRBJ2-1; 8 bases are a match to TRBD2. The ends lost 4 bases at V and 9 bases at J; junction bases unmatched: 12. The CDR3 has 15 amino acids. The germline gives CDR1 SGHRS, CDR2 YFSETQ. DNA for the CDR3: TGCGCCAGCAGCCCGGAGGGGGTGCTAGCGGGTGAGCAGTTCTTC. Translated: CASSPEGVLAGEQFF.

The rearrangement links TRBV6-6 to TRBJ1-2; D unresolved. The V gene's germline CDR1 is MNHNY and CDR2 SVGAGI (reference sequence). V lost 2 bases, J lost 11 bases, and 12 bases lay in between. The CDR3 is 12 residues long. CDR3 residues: CASSYPAGPYTF. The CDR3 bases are TGTGCCAGCAGTTACCCGGCAGGCCCTTACACCTTC.

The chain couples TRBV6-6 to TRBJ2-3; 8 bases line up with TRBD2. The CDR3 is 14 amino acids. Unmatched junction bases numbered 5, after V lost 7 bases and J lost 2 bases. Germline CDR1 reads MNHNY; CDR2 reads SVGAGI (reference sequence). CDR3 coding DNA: TGTGCCAGCAAGCGGCGGGGGGACACAGATACGCAGTATTTT. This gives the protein CASKRRGDTDTQYF.

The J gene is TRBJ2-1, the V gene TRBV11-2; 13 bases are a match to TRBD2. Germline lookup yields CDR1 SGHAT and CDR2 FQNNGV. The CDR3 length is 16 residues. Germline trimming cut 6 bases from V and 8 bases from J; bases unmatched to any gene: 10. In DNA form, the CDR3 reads TGTGCCAGCAGACCCTTGCGGACTAGCGGGGGCTATGAGCAGTTCTTC. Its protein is CASRPLRTSGGYEQFF. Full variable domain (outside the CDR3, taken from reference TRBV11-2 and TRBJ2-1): EAGVAQSPRYKIIEKRQSVAFWCNPISGHATLYWYQQILGQGPKLLIQFQNNGVVDDSQLPKDRFSAERLKGVDSTLKIQPAKLEDSAVYLCASRPLRTSGGYEQFFGPGTRLTVL.

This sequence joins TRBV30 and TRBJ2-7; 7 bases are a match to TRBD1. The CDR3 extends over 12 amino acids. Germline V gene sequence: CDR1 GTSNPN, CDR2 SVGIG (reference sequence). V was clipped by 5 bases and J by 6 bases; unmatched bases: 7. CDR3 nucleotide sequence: TGTGCCTGGGGTAACACAGGGGTCGAGCAGTACTTC. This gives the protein CAWGNTGVEQYF.

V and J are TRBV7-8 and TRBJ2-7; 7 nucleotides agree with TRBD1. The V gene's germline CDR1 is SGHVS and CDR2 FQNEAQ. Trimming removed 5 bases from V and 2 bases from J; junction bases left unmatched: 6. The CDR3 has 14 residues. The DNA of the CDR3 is TGTGCCAGCAGCCGTGGGACAGTGGCCTACGAGCAGTACTTC. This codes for CASSRGTVAYEQYF.

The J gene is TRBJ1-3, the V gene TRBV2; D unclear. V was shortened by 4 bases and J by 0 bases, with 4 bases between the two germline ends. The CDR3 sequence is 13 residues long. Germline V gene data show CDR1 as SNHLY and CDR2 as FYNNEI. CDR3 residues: CASSALSGNTIYF. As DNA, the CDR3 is TGTGCCAGCAGTGCCCTCTCTGGAAACACCATATATTTT.

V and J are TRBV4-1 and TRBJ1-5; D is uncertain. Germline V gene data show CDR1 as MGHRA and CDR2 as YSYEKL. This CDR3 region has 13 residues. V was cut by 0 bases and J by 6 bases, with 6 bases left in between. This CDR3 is CASSQEESQPQHF. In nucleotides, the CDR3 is TGCGCCAGCAGCCAAGAGGAGAGTCAGCCCCAGCATTTT.

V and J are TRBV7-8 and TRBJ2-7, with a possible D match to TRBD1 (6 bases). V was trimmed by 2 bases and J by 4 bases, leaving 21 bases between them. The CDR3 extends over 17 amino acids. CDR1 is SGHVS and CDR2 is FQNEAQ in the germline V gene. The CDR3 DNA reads TGTGCCAGCAGCTTAAATCCGGTGGGGGCGACGAATTACGAGCAGTACTTC. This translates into CASSLNPVGATNYEQYF.

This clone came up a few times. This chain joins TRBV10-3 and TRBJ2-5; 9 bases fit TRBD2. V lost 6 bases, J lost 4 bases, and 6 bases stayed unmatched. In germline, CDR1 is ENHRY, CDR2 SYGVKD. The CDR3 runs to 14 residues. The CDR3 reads CAIRSGGIGETQYF. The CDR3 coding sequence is TGTGCCATCAGGAGCGGGGGGATCGGAGAGACCCAGTACTTC.

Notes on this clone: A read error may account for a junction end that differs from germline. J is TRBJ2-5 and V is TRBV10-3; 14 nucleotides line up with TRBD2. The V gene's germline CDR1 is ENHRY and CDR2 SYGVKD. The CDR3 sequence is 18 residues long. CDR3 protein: CAISGGRTSGGFQEAQYF. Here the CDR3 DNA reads TGTGCCATCAGTGGTGGAAGGACTAGCGGGGGGTTTCAAGAGGCCCAGTACTTC.

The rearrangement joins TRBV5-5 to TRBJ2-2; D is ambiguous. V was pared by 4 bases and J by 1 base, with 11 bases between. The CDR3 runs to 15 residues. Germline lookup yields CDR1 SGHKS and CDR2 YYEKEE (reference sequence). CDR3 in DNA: TGTGCCAGCAGCGGTATAGAGCGGAACACCGGGGAGCTGTTTTTT. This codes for CASSGIERNTGELFF.

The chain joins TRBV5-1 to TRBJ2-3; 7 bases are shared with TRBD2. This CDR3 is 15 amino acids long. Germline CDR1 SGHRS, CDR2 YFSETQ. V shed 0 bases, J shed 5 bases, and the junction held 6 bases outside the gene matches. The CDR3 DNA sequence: TGCGCCAGCAGCTTGGAGGCGGGGGTGAAAGATACGCAGTATTTT. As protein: CASSLEAGVKDTQYF.

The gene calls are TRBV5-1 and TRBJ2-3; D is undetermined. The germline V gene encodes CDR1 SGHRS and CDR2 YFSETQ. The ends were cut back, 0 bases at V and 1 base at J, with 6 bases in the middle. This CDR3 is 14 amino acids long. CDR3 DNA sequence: TGCGCCAGCAGCTTGGATGTAGGCACAGATACGCAGTATTTT. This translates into CASSLDVGTDTQYF.

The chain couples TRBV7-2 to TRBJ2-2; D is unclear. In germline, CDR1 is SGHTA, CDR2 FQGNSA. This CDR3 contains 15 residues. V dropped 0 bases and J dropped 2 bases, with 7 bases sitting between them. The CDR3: CASSLALSNTGELFF. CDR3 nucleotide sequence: TGTGCCAGCAGCTTAGCGCTCAGTAACACCGGGGAGCTGTTTTTT.